Following are 32 T cell receptor beta chains from one sample sequenced in a study of vaccination effects on CD4 cells after COVID-19. No antigens are known for them. Sequencing in the ViraFEST assay came after antigen-specific CD4+ T cells had been expanded with viral peptide pools, which were used to stimulate PBMC. Subsequent to 10 days of culture, CD4+ T cells were isolated. Vaccination of participants consisted of two doses of either the BNT162b2 or mRNA-1273 vaccine. Libraries were prepared by immunoSEQ multiplex PCR; TCRdb keeps only in-frame clonotypes and omits some of them. The table records almost 70,000 clones, 70% to 85% of them present only once. The sample in question was CD4+ T cells from PBMCs cultured with HCoV-229E spike peptides, obtained after COVID-19 vaccination. These receptors all come from a human donor who received a COVID-19 vaccine.

A single count supports this clone. The chain links TRBV7-2 to TRBJ1-4; D remains ambiguous. Deletions cut 10 bases from V and 1 base from J, with 10 bases between. Germline V CDR1 and CDR2: SGHTA, FQGNSA. CDR3 size: 13 residues. The CDR3 sequence is CATQRGTNEKLFF. The DNA for the CDR3 is TGTGCCACTCAACGGGGAACTAATGAAAAACTGTTTTTT.

The chain carries TRBV7-2 and TRBJ2-6, with D maybe TRBD2 (6 bases). The germline V and J ends were trimmed by 5 bases and 0 bases, with 20 bases remaining between them. This CDR3 comprises 19 residues. The germline gives CDR1 SGHTA, CDR2 FQGNSA. CDR3 nucleotide sequence: TGTGCCAGCAGCCCCCGTGGAGGGCCTAACCCCTCTGGGGCCAACGTCCTGACTTTC. Its protein is CASSPRGGPNPSGANVLTF.

The chain combines TRBV7-8 with TRBJ1-3; D gene ambiguous. The CDR3 has 14 residues. Germline V lookup: CDR1 SGHVS, CDR2 FQNEAQ. Deletions cut 1 base from V and 0 bases from J, with 4 bases between. The CDR3: CASSLDSSGNTIYF. The CDR3, as DNA: TGTGCCAGCAGCTTAGACAGCTCTGGAAACACCATATATTTT.

The CDR3 region has the DNA TGTGCCACCAGTGATCCCGGACTAGCGGGGGCAGACGGGGAGCTGTTTTTT. As protein: CATSDPGLAGADGELFF. The V call is TRBV24-1, the J call TRBJ2-2, with TRBD2 matching over 13 bases. The CDR3 has 17 residues. V lost 3 bases to trimming and J lost 7 bases; unmatched junction nucleotides: 7. Germline values: CDR1 KGHDR, CDR2 SFDVKD.

The rearrangement joins TRBV5-6 to TRBJ1-2; D gene uncertain. Deletions cut 4 bases from V and 3 bases from J, with 19 bases between. The CDR3 contains 16 residues. CDR1 and CDR2 (germline): SGHDT, YYEEEE. Written as DNA, the CDR3 is TGTGCCAGCAGCCCATGGACCGCGGTAGCTTACTATGGCTACACCTTC. This encodes CASSPWTAVAYYGYTF.

The V gene is TRBV6-2 or TRBV6-3, the J gene TRBJ2-1; maybe TRBD1 (5 bases). Between the trimmed V and J ends, which lost 6 bases and 0 bases, there was a span of 9 bases. The CDR3 is 14 amino acids. The germline gives CDR1 MNHEY, CDR2 SVGEGT. The CDR3 nucleotides are TGTGCCAGCAGCCCTCAGGGCTCCTACAATGAGCAGTTCTTC. The encoded protein is CASSPQGSYNEQFF.

This chain joins TRBV18 and TRBJ2-1, with 11 bases that match TRBD2. CDR1 and CDR2 (germline): KGHSH, LQKENI. CDR3 length: 16 residues. V lost 3 bases to trimming and J lost 8 bases; unmatched junction nucleotides: 9. CDR3 DNA: TGTGCCAGCTCACCCCCGATAGCGGGGGGGCCCCATGAGCAGTTCTTC. As protein: CASSPPIAGGPHEQFF.

Written as DNA, the CDR3 is TGTGCCAGCAGCTTTTGGGCCAACGGGGAGCTGTTTTTT. Translated, it gives CASSFWANGELFF. This chain links TRBV28 with TRBJ2-2; D is uncertain. The CDR3 is 13 amino acids. Trimming stripped 6 bases from V and 7 bases from J, with 12 bases between. Germline V lookup: CDR1 MDHEN, CDR2 SYDVKM.

The rearrangement uses TRBV7-9 and TRBJ1-2, with a possible D match to TRBD1 (5 bases). CDR3 length equals 16 residues. Germline loops: CDR1 SEHNR, CDR2 FQNEAQ (reference sequence). With 1 base removed from V and 3 bases from J, the gap between germline ends came to 15 bases. The CDR3 loop reads CASSLVPGNPYYGYTF. As DNA, the CDR3 is TGTGCCAGCAGCTTAGTTCCAGGGAACCCCTACTATGGCTACACCTTC.

The chain employs TRBV3-1 (or the pseudogene TRBV3-2) and TRBJ1-2; no clear D gene. Trimming removed 3 bases at V and 3 bases at J, with 11 bases between. Per germline, CDR1 LGHDT and CDR2 YNNKEL (reference sequence). The CDR3 has 14 amino acids. CDR3 sequence (DNA): TGTGCCAGCAGCCAGGGAGGGCTTCACTATGGCTACACCTTC. Amino acid sequence: CASSQGGLHYGYTF.

This clone was observed once. V usage is TRBV3-1 (or the pseudogene TRBV3-2) and J usage is TRBJ2-1; D might be TRBD2 (7 bases). The CDR3 extends over 14 amino acids. V was cut by 0 bases and J by 10 bases, with 13 bases left in between. Germline CDR1 is LGHDT and CDR2 is YNNKEL (reference sequence). The CDR3 here is CASSQDSGGREQFF. CDR3 sequence (DNA): TGTGCCAGCAGCCAAGATTCGGGGGGCAGGGAGCAGTTCTTC.

This chain joins TRBV24-1 and TRBJ2-7; possibly TRBD2 for D (6 bases). Germline values: CDR1 KGHDR, CDR2 SFDVKD. V was trimmed by 3 bases and J by 0 bases, leaving 17 bases between them. The CDR3 contains 17 residues. CDR3 DNA sequence: TGTGCCACCAGTGATCCAATAACGGGACTGCGCTCCTACGAGCAGTACGTC. Protein: CATSDPITGLRSYEQYV.

The chain is built from TRBV7-9 and TRBJ2-5; D remains ambiguous. Germline-derived CDR1 and CDR2 are SEHNR and FQNEAQ (reference sequence). CDR3 size: 14 residues. With 0 bases removed from V and 4 bases from J, the gap between germline ends came to 9 bases. CDR3 in DNA: TGTGCCAGCAGCTTAGCGGCTTCGGTAGAGACCCAGTACTTC. Translating it yields CASSLAASVETQYF.

The V and J genes are TRBV6-5 and TRBJ1-1, with D uncertain. Germline V gene sequence: CDR1 MNHEY, CDR2 SVGAGI. The CDR3 loop spans 13 amino acids. V was pared by 7 bases and J by 4 bases, with 13 bases between. CDR3 sequence reads: CASTGISGTEAFF. For the CDR3, the DNA is TGTGCCAGCACGGGAATCTCGGGCACTGAAGCTTTCTTT.

The CDR3 DNA is TGTGCCACCAGTGATCGGGGCCTGCCTGAAGCTTTCTTT. Its translation: CATSDRGLPEAFF. The V gene is TRBV24-1, the J gene TRBJ1-1, with D possibly matching TRBD1 (5 bases). Trimming removed 3 bases at V and 6 bases at J, with 10 bases between. The CDR3 extends over 13 amino acids. Germline V gene data show CDR1 as KGHDR and CDR2 as SFDVKD.

The chain carries TRBV19 and TRBJ2-5; 10 bases fit TRBD2. The V gene's germline CDR1 is LNHDA and CDR2 SQIVND (reference sequence). CDR3 length: 15 amino acids. V was clipped by 4 bases and J by 5 bases; unmatched bases: 7. The CDR3: CASSRGTSAVETQYF. CDR3 in DNA: TGTGCCAGTAGTAGAGGGACTAGCGCGGTTGAGACCCAGTACTTC.

CDR3 amino acids: CASTHSGGASNEQFF. The CDR3 DNA reads as TGTGCCAGCACCCATAGCGGGGGGGCGAGTAATGAGCAGTTCTTC. V and J are TRBV6-5 and TRBJ2-1; 11 bases agree with TRBD2. Germline CDR1 is MNHEY and CDR2 is SVGAGI. The CDR3 runs 15 residues. The junction had 9 bases not matched to a gene; V was cut back by 7 bases and J by 7 bases.

This clone was detected only a few times. The chain joins TRBV12-5 to TRBJ1-5, with 8 bases identical to TRBD1. Germline CDR1 reads LGHNT; CDR2 reads FRNRAP. This CDR3 contains 16 residues. Trimming cost V 7 bases and J 2 bases; bases outside gene matches: 10. The CDR3 nucleotides are TGTGCTAGTGCTCTATTACAGGGGGGAGGCAATCAGCCCCAGCATTTT. This encodes CASALLQGGGNQPQHF.

This clone was seen a few times. The chain couples TRBV10-3 to TRBJ2-1, with 10 bases matching TRBD2. Per the germline V gene, CDR1 is ENHRY and CDR2 is SYGVKD. The V and J ends lost 7 bases and 4 bases, in that order; junction bases with no gene match: 7. This CDR3 has 15 amino acids. This CDR3 is CAIKIAGGTYNEQFF. CDR3 coding DNA: TGTGCCATCAAAATAGCGGGGGGCACATACAATGAGCAGTTCTTC.

The chain employs TRBV12-5 and TRBJ1-5; TRBD1 agrees at 9 bases. The CDR3 spans 19 residues. CDR1 and CDR2 from the germline V gene are LGHNT and FRNRAP. The V gene end was trimmed by 6 bases and the J gene end by 1 base; junction bases not matched to a gene: 16. The CDR3 sequence is CASGLSTGGLLVSNQPQHF. The CDR3 DNA is TGTGCTAGTGGCCTATCGACAGGGGGATTATTAGTGAGCAATCAGCCCCAGCATTTT.

Points on this clone: Other DNA sequences from this sample encode an identical CDR3 as well. This chain connects TRBV11-3 to TRBJ2-3, with D perhaps assigned TRBD1 or TRBD2 (6 bases each). Germline V gene data show CDR1 as SGHNT and CDR2 as YENEEA. The CDR3 spans 14 residues. Trimming took 3 bases from V and 3 from J, leaving 10 bases between them. CDR3 nucleotide sequence: TGTGCCAGCAGCTTTGGCGGGACAACAGATACGCAGTATTTT. It is translated as CASSFGGTTDTQYF. Supplemented by reference TRBV11-3 and TRBJ2-3, the full variable domain reads EAGVVQSPRYKIIEKKQPVAFWCNPISGHNTLYWYLQNLGQGPELLIRYENEEAVDDSQLPKDRFSAERLKGVDSTLKIQPAELGDSAVYLCASSFGGTTDTQYFGPGTRLTVL.

The rearrangement uses TRBV5-1 and TRBJ1-1; TRBD1 matches at 9 bases. This CDR3 region has 13 residues. V lost 6 bases to trimming and J lost 6 bases; unmatched junction nucleotides: 6. Germline CDR1 and CDR2: SGHRS and YFSETQ. CDR3 nucleotide sequence: TGCGCCAGCAAAGAACAGGGGGCCTCTGAAGCTTTCTTT. Translating gives CASKEQGASEAFF.

The chain has TRBV10-3 and TRBJ1-2, with D perhaps TRBD1 (6 bases). The germline V and J ends were trimmed by 10 bases and 5 bases, with 20 bases remaining between them. The germline CDR1 and CDR2 sequences are ENHRY and SYGVKD. The CDR3 totals 14 residues. The CDR3 DNA reads TGTGCCACAGGGGTACAGGGATTAGGGTATGGCTACACCTTC. Translation: CATGVQGLGYGYTF.

This clone was counted once. The chain couples TRBV6-1 to TRBJ2-3, with TRBD2 matching over 8 bases. Germline V lookup: CDR1 MNHNS, CDR2 SASEGT. With 8 bases clipped from V and 5 bases from J, the junction kept 9 bases outside the gene matches. CDR3 size: 14 residues. The CDR3 bases are TGTGCCAGCGAAGCGGGGGCGGGGGGAGATACGCAGTATTTT. This encodes CASEAGAGGDTQYF.

The CDR3: CASSSQGAGNTIYF. DNA for the CDR3: TGTGCCAGCTCATCACAGGGGGCTGGAAACACCATATATTTT. V is TRBV18 and J is TRBJ1-3; TRBD1 matches at 8 bases. V shed 5 bases and J 2 bases; nucleotides not matched to a gene: 2. The CDR3 has 14 residues. CDR1 and CDR2 from the germline V gene are KGHSH and LQKENI. Together with reference TRBV18 and TRBJ1-3, the CDR3 gives the full variable domain: NAGVMQNPRHLVRRRGQEARLRCSPMKGHSHVYWYRQLPEEGLKFMVYLQKENIIDESGMPKERFSAEFPKEGPSILRIQQVVRGDSAAYFCASSSQGAGNTIYFGEGSWLTVV.

This chain joins TRBV5-1 and TRBJ1-1; D is uncertain. V dropped 0 bases and J dropped 3 bases, with 9 bases sitting between them. This CDR3 contains 14 residues. Germline V CDR1 and CDR2: SGHRS, YFSETQ. CDR3 amino acids: CASSLDGGYTEAFF. In nucleotides, the CDR3 is TGCGCCAGCAGCTTGGACGGTGGTTACACTGAAGCTTTCTTT.

J is TRBJ1-2 and V is TRBV10-2; D ambiguous. V was shortened by 6 bases and J by 3 bases, with 17 bases between the two germline ends. This CDR3 has 15 amino acids. Germline CDR1 WSHSY, CDR2 SAAADI. The CDR3 protein is CASRGDGHSDYGYTF. In nucleotides, the CDR3 is TGCGCCAGCAGGGGAGACGGGCATTCTGACTATGGCTACACCTTC.

The table lists this clone with a few counts. The chain joins TRBV5-1 to TRBJ2-2, with TRBD1 identical over 8 bases. The CDR3 has 16 amino acids. V was clipped by 0 bases and J by 1 base; unmatched bases: 2. Germline CDR1 SGHRS, CDR2 YFSETQ. The CDR3 nucleotides are TGCGCCAGCAGCTTGGTTGGGACAGGGAACACCGGGGAGCTGTTTTTT. The encoded protein is CASSLVGTGNTGELFF.

This clone was detected only a few times. This chain connects TRBV7-6 to TRBJ1-3; the D is unclear. There are 16 residues in the CDR3. Germline CDR1 and CDR2: SGHVS and FNYEAQ. Deletions cut 2 bases from V and 0 bases from J, with 11 bases between. CDR3 amino acids: CASSLFGMTSGNTIYF. CDR3 coding DNA: TGTGCCAGCAGCTTATTCGGGATGACCTCTGGAAACACCATATATTTT.

The J gene is TRBJ2-2, the V gene TRBV5-1; D may correspond to TRBD1 or TRBD2 (5 bases each). Trimming pared 0 bases from V and 4 bases from J, leaving 10 bases between. From germline, CDR1 is SGHRS and CDR2 YFSETQ. This CDR3 comprises 15 residues. The CDR3 DNA reads TGCGCCAGCAGCTTGGCCGAGGGGACCACCGGGGAGCTGTTTTTT. Translation gives CASSLAEGTTGELFF.

The chain links TRBV5-1 to TRBJ2-1; 14 positions match TRBD2. Losses at the gene ends were 4 bases for V and 7 bases for J; bases not matched to a gene: 4. This CDR3 has 15 residues. Germline CDR1 reads SGHRS; CDR2 reads YFSETQ. The CDR3 coding sequence is TGCGCCAGCAGCCCTGGGACTAGCGGGGGTAATGAGCAGTTCTTC. It is translated as CASSPGTSGGNEQFF.

V is TRBV6-4 and J is TRBJ1-3; D not certain. The length of the CDR3 is 16 residues. Germline V gives CDR1 MRHNA, CDR2 SNTAGT. Between the trimmed V and J ends, which lost 0 bases and 0 bases, there was a span of 9 bases. This chain's CDR3 is CASSDSVASSGNTIYF. In nucleotides, the CDR3 is TGTGCCAGCAGTGACTCGGTGGCAAGCTCTGGAAACACCATATATTTT.